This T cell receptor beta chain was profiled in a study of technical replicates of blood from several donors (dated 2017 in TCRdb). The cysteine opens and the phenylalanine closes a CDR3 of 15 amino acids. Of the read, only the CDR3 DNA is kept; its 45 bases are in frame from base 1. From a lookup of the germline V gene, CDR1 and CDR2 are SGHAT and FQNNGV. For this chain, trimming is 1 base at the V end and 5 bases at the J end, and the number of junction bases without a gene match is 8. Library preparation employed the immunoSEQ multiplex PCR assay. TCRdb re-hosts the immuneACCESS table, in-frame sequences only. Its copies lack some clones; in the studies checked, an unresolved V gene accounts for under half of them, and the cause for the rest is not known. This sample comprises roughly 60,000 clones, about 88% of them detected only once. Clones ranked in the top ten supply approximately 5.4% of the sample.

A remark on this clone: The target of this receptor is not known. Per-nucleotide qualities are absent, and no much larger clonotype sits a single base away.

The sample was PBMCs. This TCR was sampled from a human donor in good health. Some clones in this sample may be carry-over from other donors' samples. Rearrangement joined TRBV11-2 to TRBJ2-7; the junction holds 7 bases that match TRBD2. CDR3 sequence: CASSLGGGYIDEQYF. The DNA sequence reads TGTGCCAGCAGCTTAGGGGGGGGGTATATCGACGAGCAGTACTTC.